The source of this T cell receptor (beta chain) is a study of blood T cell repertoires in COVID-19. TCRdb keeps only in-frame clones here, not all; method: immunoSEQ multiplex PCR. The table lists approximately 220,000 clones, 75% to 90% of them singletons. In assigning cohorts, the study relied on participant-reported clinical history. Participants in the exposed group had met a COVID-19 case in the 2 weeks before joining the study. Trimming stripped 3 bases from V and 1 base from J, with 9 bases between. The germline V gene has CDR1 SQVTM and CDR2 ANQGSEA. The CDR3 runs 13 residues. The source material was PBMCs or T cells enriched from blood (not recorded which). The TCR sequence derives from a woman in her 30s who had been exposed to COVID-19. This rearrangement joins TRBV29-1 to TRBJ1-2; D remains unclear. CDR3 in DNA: TGCAGCGTTGACGGGATTGATAACTATGGCTACACCTTC. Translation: CSVDGIDNYGYTF.